This T cell receptor beta chain came from a study of shared clonotypes between healthy human individuals. Points from the study as a whole: What limited the represented genetic and exposure-history diversity was the small number of donors.

This CDR3 spans 15 amino acids. The V gene's germline CDR1 is LNHNV and CDR2 YYDKDF (reference sequence). Losses at the gene ends were 1 base for V and 3 bases for J; bases not matched to a gene: 6. Every subset had its genomic DNA shared out evenly among several immunoSEQ plates. Methods used by the authors: ImmunoSEQ supplied junction-only sequences lacking quality scores, so filtering was different. Clones were read by immunoSEQ multiplex PCR, and TCRdb kept only the in-frame ones, dropping some. That table supplies the V and J calls and clone size; D and trimming were determined from the DNA. The sample comprises 490,000 or so clones, around 80% of which are singletons, and about 12% rests with the top ten. A note on this clone: The antigen remains undetermined.

The receptor's source is a woman aged 40 to 50 in good health. Some clones in this sample may be carry-over from other donors' samples. The chain employs TRBV15 and TRBJ2-7; TRBD2 matches at 7 bases. Sequenced material: PBMCs. The CDR3 nucleotides are TGTGCCACCAGCAGAGGGGGCGGGAGAGGCTACGAGCAGTACTTC. Protein: CATSRGGGRGYEQYF.